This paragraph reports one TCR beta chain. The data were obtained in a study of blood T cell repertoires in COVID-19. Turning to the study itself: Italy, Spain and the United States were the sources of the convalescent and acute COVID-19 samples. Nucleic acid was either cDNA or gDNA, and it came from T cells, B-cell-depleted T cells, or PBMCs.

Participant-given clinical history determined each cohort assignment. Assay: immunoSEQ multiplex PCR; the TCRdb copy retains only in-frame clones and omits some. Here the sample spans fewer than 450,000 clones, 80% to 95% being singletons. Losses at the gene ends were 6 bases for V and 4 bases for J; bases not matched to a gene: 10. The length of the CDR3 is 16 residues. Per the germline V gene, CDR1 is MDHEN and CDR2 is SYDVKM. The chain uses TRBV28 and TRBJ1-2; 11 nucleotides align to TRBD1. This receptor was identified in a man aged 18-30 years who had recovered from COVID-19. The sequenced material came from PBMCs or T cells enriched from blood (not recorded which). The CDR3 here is CASRVTGTGGGYGYTF. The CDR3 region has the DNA TGTGCCAGCAGGGTTACCGGGACAGGGGGTGGCTATGGCTACACCTTC.